This is a list of T cell receptor beta chains from one sample in a study of shared clonotypes between healthy human individuals. The assay was immunoSEQ multiplex PCR, and TCRdb's table has in-frame clones only and misses some. In the table there are about 1 million clones, 75% of which are singletons. Sequencing was carried out using memory CD4+ T cells sorted from blood. These receptors all stem from a man aged 18 to 35 in good health. Both conserved end residues are part of each CDR3. The D gene is left open where the match is weak. Clone size appears in some rows only: once, few, many, or a class for an expanded clone.

V: TRBV21-1; D: NA; J: TRBJ2-5; size: NA; DNA: TGTGCCAGCAGCAAAGAAGTACAAAGAGAGGAGACCCAGTACTTC; CDR3: CASSKEVQREETQYF
V: TRBV6-6; D: TRBD2; J: TRBJ2-1; size: NA; DNA: TGTGCCAGCAGTACCCGGGAGGGCAACTACAATGAGCAGTTCTTC; CDR3: CASSTREGNYNEQFF
V: TRBV10-3; D: NA; J: TRBJ2-7; size: NA; DNA: TGTGCCATCAGCTCCGGGACCGAATCCTACGAGCAGTACTTC; CDR3: CAISSGTESYEQYF
V: TRBV4-1; D: NA; J: TRBJ2-7; size: once; DNA: TGCGCCAGCAGCCAGCTAGTGGGGGGTCTTACCTACGAGCAGTACTTC; CDR3: CASSQLVGGLTYEQYF
V: TRBV5-4; D: NA; J: TRBJ1-2; size: few; DNA: TGTGCCAGCAGCTTGAGCGGAACTAACTATGGCTACACCTTC; CDR3: CASSLSGTNYGYTF
V: TRBV7-9; D: NA; J: TRBJ2-3; size: NA; DNA: TGTGCCAGCAGCGCCTATCAAGTGGGGACAGATACGCAGTATTTT; CDR3: CASSAYQVGTDTQYF
V: TRBV9; D: TRBD1; J: TRBJ1-3; size: NA; DNA: TGTGCCAGCAGCGTAGGGGGGACAGGGGCAGCCTCTGGAAACACCATATATTTT; CDR3: CASSVGGTGAASGNTIYF
V: TRBV6-1; D: NA; J: TRBJ1-3; size: NA; DNA: TGTGCCAGCAGCTCCCCCTCATACTCTGGAAACACCATATATTTT; CDR3: CASSSPSYSGNTIYF
V: TRBV30; D: NA; J: TRBJ1-2; size: NA; DNA: TGTGCCTGGGGGGACTATGGCTACACCTTC; CDR3: CAWGDYGYTF
V: TRBV29-1; D: NA; J: TRBJ2-1; size: NA; DNA: TGCAGCACCGGTTCCCACAATGAGCAGTTCTTC; CDR3: CSTGSHNEQFF
V: TRBV28; D: NA; J: TRBJ2-5; size: NA; DNA: TGTGCCACGTTAGGGGTGAAGGGACAAGACCTACAAGAGACCCAGTACTTC; CDR3: CATLGVKGQDLQETQYF
V: TRBV27; D: NA; J: TRBJ1-1; size: few; DNA: TGTGCCAGCAGTTCCCCTTTCGGGGAAGCTTTCTTT; CDR3: CASSSPFGEAFF